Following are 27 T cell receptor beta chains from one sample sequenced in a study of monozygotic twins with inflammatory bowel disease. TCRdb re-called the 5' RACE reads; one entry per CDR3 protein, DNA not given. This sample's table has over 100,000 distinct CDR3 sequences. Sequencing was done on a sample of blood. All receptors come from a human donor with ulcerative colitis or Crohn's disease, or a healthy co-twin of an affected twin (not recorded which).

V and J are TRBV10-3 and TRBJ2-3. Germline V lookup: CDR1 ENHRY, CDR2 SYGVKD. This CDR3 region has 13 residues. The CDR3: CAISAESPDTQYF.

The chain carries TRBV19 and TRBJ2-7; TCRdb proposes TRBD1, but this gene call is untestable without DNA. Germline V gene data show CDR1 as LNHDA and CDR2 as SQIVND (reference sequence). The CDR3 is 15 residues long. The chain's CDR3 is CASSIRDGFLNEQYF.

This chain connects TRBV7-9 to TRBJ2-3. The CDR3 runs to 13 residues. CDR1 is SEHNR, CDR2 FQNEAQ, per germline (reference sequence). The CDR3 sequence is CASSLSTTDTQYF.

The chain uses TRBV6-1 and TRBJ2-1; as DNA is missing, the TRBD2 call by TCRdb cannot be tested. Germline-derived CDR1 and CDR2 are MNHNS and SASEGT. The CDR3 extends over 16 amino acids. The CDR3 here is CASTEGSGSGYNEQFF.

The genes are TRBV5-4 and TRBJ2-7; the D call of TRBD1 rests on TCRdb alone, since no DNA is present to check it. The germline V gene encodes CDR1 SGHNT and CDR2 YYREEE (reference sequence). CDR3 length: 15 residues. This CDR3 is CASSPTLGQAYEQYF.

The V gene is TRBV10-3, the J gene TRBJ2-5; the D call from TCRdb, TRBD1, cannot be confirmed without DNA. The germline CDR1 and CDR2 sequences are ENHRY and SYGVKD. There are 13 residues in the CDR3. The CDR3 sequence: CAISGGGEETQYF.

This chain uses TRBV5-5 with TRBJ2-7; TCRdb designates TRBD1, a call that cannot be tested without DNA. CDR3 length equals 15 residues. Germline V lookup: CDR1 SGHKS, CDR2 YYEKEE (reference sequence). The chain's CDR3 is CASSSMPGSTYEQYF.

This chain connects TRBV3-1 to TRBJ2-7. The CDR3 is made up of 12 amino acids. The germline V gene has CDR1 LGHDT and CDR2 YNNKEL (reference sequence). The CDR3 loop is CASSQDPYEQYF.

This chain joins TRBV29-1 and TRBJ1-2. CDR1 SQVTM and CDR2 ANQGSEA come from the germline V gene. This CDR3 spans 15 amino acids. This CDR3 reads CSVQHLGIFNYGYTF. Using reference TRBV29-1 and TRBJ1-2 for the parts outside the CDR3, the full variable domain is SAVISQKPSRDICQRGTSLTIQCQVDSQVTMMFWYRQQPGQSLTLIATANQGSEATYESGFVIDKFPISRPNLTFSTLTVSNMSPEDSSIYLCSVQHLGIFNYGYTFGSGTRLTVV.

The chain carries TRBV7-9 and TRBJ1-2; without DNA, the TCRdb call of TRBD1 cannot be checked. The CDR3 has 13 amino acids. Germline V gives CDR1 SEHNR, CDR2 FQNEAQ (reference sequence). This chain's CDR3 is CASSSGQINGYTF.

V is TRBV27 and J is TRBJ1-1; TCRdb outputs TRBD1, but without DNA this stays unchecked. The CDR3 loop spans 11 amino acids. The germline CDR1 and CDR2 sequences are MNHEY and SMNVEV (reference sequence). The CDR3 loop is CATLGATRAFF.

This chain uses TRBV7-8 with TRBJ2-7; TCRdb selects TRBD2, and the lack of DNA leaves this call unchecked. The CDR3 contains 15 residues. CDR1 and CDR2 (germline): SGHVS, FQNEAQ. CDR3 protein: CASSLGTSQGHEQYF.

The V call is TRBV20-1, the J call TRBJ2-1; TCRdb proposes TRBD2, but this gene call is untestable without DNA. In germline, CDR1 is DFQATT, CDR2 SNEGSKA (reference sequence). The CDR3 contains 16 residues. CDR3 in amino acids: CSARGGPAGMGDEQFF.

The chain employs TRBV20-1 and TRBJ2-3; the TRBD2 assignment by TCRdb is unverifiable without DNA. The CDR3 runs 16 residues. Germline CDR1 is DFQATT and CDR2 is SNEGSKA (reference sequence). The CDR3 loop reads CSARDPGTRRTDTQYF.

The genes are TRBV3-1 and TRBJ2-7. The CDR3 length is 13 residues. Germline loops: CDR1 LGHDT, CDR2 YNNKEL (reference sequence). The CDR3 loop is CASSQGYFYEQYF.

The CDR3: CASSIRDRGTEAFF. The chain has TRBV19 and TRBJ1-1; TCRdb picks TRBD1, but there is no DNA to check that call. This CDR3 has 14 amino acids. Germline V gene sequence: CDR1 LNHDA, CDR2 SQIVND (reference sequence).

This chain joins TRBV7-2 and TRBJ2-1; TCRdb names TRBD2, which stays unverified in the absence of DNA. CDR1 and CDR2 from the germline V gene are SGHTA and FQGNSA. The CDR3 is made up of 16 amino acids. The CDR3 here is CASSLVLGSGINEQFF.

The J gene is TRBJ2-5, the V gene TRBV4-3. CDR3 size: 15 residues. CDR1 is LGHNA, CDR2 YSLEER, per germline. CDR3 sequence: CASSQDRLGMETQYF.

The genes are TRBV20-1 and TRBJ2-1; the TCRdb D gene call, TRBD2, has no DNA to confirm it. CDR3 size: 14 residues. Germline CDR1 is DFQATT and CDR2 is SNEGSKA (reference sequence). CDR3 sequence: CSASSAGGLNEQFF.

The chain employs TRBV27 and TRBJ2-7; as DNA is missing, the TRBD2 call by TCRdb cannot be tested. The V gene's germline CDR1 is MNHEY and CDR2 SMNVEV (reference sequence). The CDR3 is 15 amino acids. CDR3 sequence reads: CASSLRGLEGYEQYF.

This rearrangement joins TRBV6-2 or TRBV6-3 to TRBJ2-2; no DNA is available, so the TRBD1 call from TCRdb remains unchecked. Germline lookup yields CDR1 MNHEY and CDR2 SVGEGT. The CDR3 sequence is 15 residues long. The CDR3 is CASIHRTGNTGELFF.

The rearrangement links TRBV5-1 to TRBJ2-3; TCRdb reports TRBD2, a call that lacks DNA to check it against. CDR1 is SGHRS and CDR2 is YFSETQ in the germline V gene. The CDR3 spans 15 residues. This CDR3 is CASSWSGGASDTQYF. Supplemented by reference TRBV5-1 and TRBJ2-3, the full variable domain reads KAGVTQTPRYLIKTRGQQVTLSCSPISGHRSVSWYQQTPGQGLQFLFEYFSETQRNKGNFPGRFSGRQFSNSRSEMNVSTLELGDSALYLCASSWSGGASDTQYFGPGTRLTVL.

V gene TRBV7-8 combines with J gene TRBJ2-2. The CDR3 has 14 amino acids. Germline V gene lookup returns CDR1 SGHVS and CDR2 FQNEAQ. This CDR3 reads CASRTGFGTGELFF.

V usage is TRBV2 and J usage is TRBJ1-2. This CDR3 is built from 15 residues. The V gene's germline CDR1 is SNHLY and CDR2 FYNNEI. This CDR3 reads CASRSIVLQTDGYTF.

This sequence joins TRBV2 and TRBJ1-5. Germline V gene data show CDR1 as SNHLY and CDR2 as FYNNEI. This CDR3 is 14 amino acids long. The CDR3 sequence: CASSERLIGQPQHF.

The chain's CDR3 is CASRVSGALYEQYF. The V gene is TRBV2, the J gene TRBJ2-7. This CDR3 is 14 amino acids long. From germline, CDR1 is SNHLY and CDR2 FYNNEI.

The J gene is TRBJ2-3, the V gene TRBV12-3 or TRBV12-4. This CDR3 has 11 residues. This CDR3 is CASLTPDTQYF.